This TCR beta chain was sequenced in a study of blood T cells in healthy people across ages. Study outcomes and limitations: Long-lived donors exceeded aged donors in naive CD4+ cells and diversity. Across the age range, TCR beta diversity per million T cells fell in a roughly linear way.

CDR3 size: 15 residues. Germline V CDR1 and CDR2: SGHRS, YFSETQ. The V end lost 0 bases, the J end lost 0 bases, and 8 bases lay between the germline ends. Regarding this clonotype: Its antigen is as yet unknown.

A second PCR, run for about 6 to 11 cycles, used a sample-barcoded 5' primer plus a J-beta primer mix. Every individual sample yielded 2.5 million or more paired-end reads (each containing CDR3). TCRdb ran MiXCR on the 5' RACE reads and lists one entry per CDR3 protein. The table shows hundreds of thousands of distinct CDR3 sequences, with roughly 21% occurring only once. J is TRBJ2-3 and V is TRBV5-1; D unclear. The receptor comes from a man aged 70-80 years in good health. Sequencing used blood. CDR3 DNA sequence: TGCGCCAGCAGCTTGGAGGCCAGAAGCACAGATACGCAGTATTTT. This gives the protein CASSLEARSTDTQYF.